These 8 T cell receptor beta chains share one sample of origin, sequenced in a study of blood T cell repertoires in COVID-19. Sequencing used immunoSEQ multiplex PCR; TCRdb keeps in-frame clones, though not all of them. Of 490,000 or so clones listed, more than 75% are singletons. Sequencing was carried out using PBMCs or T cells enriched from blood (not recorded which). The receptors were sampled from a woman aged 40 to 49 who had recovered from COVID-19.

The table lists this clone with a count of one. V and J are TRBV7-2 and TRBJ1-2, with TRBD1 as a possible D gene (6 bases). Germline V gives CDR1 SGHTA, CDR2 FQGNSA. Between the trimmed V and J ends, which lost 1 base and 3 bases, there was a span of 9 bases. There are 14 residues in the CDR3. CDR3 bases: TGTGCCAGCAGCTTAGATGACAGGTACTATGGCTACACCTTC. Encoded protein: CASSLDDRYYGYTF.

The rearrangement links TRBV11-3 to TRBJ1-1; 12 bases line up with TRBD1. The CDR3 loop spans 16 amino acids. Trimming cost V 8 bases and J 4 bases; bases outside gene matches: 11. The germline CDR1 and CDR2 sequences are SGHNT and YENEEA. The CDR3 DNA reads TGTGCCAGCGGCCCGGGACAGGGGGCGTTTAGCACTGAAGCTTTCTTT. Translation gives CASGPGQGAFSTEAFF. Complete variable domain (other parts from reference TRBV11-3 and TRBJ1-1): EAGVVQSPRYKIIEKKQPVAFWCNPISGHNTLYWYLQNLGQGPELLIRYENEEAVDDSQLPKDRFSAERLKGVDSTLKIQPAELGDSAVYLCASGPGQGAFSTEAFFGQGTRLTVV.

The chain uses TRBV9 and TRBJ2-3, with D possibly matching TRBD1 (5 bases). CDR1 and CDR2 (germline): SGDLS, YYNGEE. V shed 0 bases and J shed 4 bases, with 15 bases lying between them. The CDR3 totals 16 residues. In DNA, the CDR3 is TGTGCCAGCAGCGTAGCTCTTAGGTCCAGGGCAGATACGCAGTATTTT. As protein: CASSVALRSRADTQYF.

The chain joins TRBV5-1 to TRBJ2-3; no reliable D call. This CDR3 has 13 amino acids. Germline V lookup: CDR1 SGHRS, CDR2 YFSETQ. Trimming took 0 bases from V and 4 from J, leaving 6 bases between them. CDR3 bases: TGCGCCAGCAGCTTGGTGAGATCAGATACGCAGTATTTT. Translation: CASSLVRSDTQYF. The full variable domain, completed using reference TRBV5-1 and TRBJ2-3, is KAGVTQTPRYLIKTRGQQVTLSCSPISGHRSVSWYQQTPGQGLQFLFEYFSETQRNKGNFPGRFSGRQFSNSRSEMNVSTLELGDSALYLCASSLVRSDTQYFGPGTRLTVL.

This clone has a handful of counts. V is TRBV19 and J is TRBJ1-2, with D unresolved. CDR3 length equals 13 residues. CDR1 and CDR2 (germline): LNHDA, SQIVND (reference sequence). The V end was cut by 7 bases, the J end by 0 bases, with 9 bases between. CDR3 residues: CASMGLANYGYTF. As DNA, the CDR3 is TGTGCCAGTATGGGCTTAGCTAACTATGGCTACACCTTC.

This chain joins TRBV12-5 and TRBJ2-5, with D uncertain. CDR3 size: 13 residues. V lost 0 bases and J 5 bases, leaving 7 bases between the germline ends. Looked up from germline, CDR1 is LGHNT and CDR2 is FRNRAP. The CDR3 is CASGLVLVETQYF. The DNA for the CDR3 is TGTGCTAGTGGTTTGGTACTCGTCGAGACCCAGTACTTC.

The chain uses TRBV10-2 and TRBJ2-5; 11 bases are shared with TRBD2. The CDR3 is made up of 16 amino acids. Germline CDR1 WSHSY, CDR2 SAAADI. Trimming took 4 bases from V and 5 from J; bases not matched to a gene: 9. The CDR3 sequence: CASSGTSGSRAETQYF. DNA for the CDR3: TGCGCCAGCAGTGGAACTAGCGGGAGCCGAGCGGAGACCCAGTACTTC.

The chain couples TRBV3-1 (or the pseudogene TRBV3-2) to TRBJ1-1; D uncertain. Trimming took off 1 base at V and 5 bases at J, with 11 bases between the two ends. The CDR3 sequence is 14 residues long. Germline values: CDR1 LGHDT, CDR2 YNNKEL (reference sequence). The CDR3 reads CASSQGGKETEAFF. CDR3 DNA sequence: TGTGCCAGCAGCCAAGGAGGGAAAGAGACTGAAGCTTTCTTT.